This entry lists 29 T cell receptor beta chains sequenced from one sample in a study of early T cells in non-severe SARS-CoV-2 infection. TCRdb called the 5' RACE reads again in MiXCR, with one record for every CDR3 protein. The sample carries about 110,000 distinct CDR3 sequences, around 12% recorded once. Sequencing used whole blood, obtained at baseline. The receptors come from an adult who was a healthcare worker with PCR-confirmed SARS-CoV-2 infection or an uninfected control (not recorded which).

In this sample, this clonotype turned up many times. The rearrangement joins TRBV29-1 to TRBJ1-1; D uncertain. Deletions cut 4 bases from V and 0 bases from J, with 15 bases between. Looked up from germline, CDR1 is SQVTM and CDR2 is ANQGSEA. The CDR3 spans 15 residues. CDR3 amino acids: CSVGAGWAMNTEAFF. CDR3 nucleotide sequence: TGCAGCGTTGGTGCGGGCTGGGCGATGAACACTGAAGCTTTCTTT.

This clonotype showed up just a few times. The rearrangement links TRBV2 to TRBJ2-6, with D hard to call. V lost 8 bases and J 0 bases, leaving 20 bases between the germline ends. The length of the CDR3 is 18 residues. Germline loops: CDR1 SNHLY, CDR2 FYNNEI. The CDR3 here is CASAPIGTASSGANVLTF. As DNA, the CDR3 is TGTGCCAGCGCCCCTATTGGTACAGCAAGCTCTGGGGCCAACGTCCTGACTTTC.

This clonotype was counted only a few times. The chain has TRBV4-1 and TRBJ2-3, with D hard to call. This CDR3 has 11 residues. Germline values: CDR1 MGHRA, CDR2 YSYEKL. Trimming took off 0 bases at V and 7 bases at J, with 2 bases between the two ends. The CDR3 protein is CASSQENTQYF. CDR3 bases: TGCGCCAGCAGCCAAGAAAATACGCAGTATTTT.

The genes are TRBV6-5 and TRBJ2-1; TRBD2 matches at 7 bases. The J segment lost 5 bases and the V segment lost 8 bases, leaving 6 bases of the junction unmatched. Germline V gene lookup returns CDR1 MNHEY and CDR2 SVGAGI. CDR3 length equals 13 residues. CDR3 sequence reads: CASRRGSHNEQFF. The CDR3 nucleotides read TGTGCCAGCCGCCGCGGGAGCCACAATGAGCAGTTCTTC.

This clonotype was detected a few times. The J gene is TRBJ1-2, the V gene TRBV7-8, with D possibly matching TRBD1 (5 bases). Trimming pared 5 bases from V and 4 bases from J, leaving 14 bases between. Germline CDR1 is SGHVS and CDR2 is FQNEAQ. The CDR3 is made up of 14 amino acids. The CDR3 sequence: CASSSRDRPYGYTF. The CDR3 DNA reads TGTGCCAGCAGCAGCCGGGACCGACCCTATGGCTACACCTTC.

This clonotype has a count of ten or more. The chain carries TRBV6-5 and TRBJ1-5; no clear D. V gave up 8 bases and J gave up 0 bases, with 5 bases separating them. CDR1 and CDR2 from the germline V gene are MNHEY and SVGAGI. This CDR3 has 12 residues. The CDR3 nucleotides are TGTGCCAGCTCGAATAGCAATCAGCCCCAGCATTTT. Its protein is CASSNSNQPQHF.

The table lists this clonotype with many counts. The rearrangement uses TRBV2 and TRBJ2-1, with D maybe TRBD1 (5 bases). Trimming took off 1 base at V and 16 bases at J, with 17 bases between the two ends. This CDR3 region has 13 residues. In germline, CDR1 is SNHLY, CDR2 FYNNEI. This chain's CDR3 is CASSEGGAGLKFF. CDR3 nucleotides: TGTGCCAGCAGTGAAGGGGGTGCAGGGTTGAAATTCTTC.

This clonotype was detected ten times or more. The genes are TRBV11-2 and TRBJ2-1; TRBD1 aligns across 8 bases. The CDR3 spans 15 residues. V shed 1 base and J 7 bases; nucleotides not matched to a gene: 6. Germline V gene lookup returns CDR1 SGHAT and CDR2 FQNNGV. This chain's CDR3 is CASSLVQGAGNEQFF. For the CDR3, the DNA is TGTGCCAGCAGCTTAGTCCAGGGGGCAGGAAATGAGCAGTTCTTC.

As regards this clonotype: Compared with germline, one end of the junction differs, possibly owing to a read error. The J gene is TRBJ2-7, the V gene TRBV7-9, with TRBD2 matching over 12 bases. CDR3 length equals 15 residues. Germline V CDR1 and CDR2: SEHNR, FQNEAQ (reference sequence). CDR3 sequence: CASSPSTSGRIEQYF. DNA for the CDR3: TGCGCCAGCAGCCCGTCGACTAGCGGGAGAATCGAGCAGTACTTC.

DNA of the CDR3: TGTGCCAGCAGCCAAGGAACGGGGGCAACTAATGAAAAACTGTTTTTT. This codes for CASSQGTGATNEKLFF. This rearrangement joins TRBV3-1 to TRBJ1-4; possibly TRBD1 for D (5 bases). Germline V gives CDR1 LGHDT, CDR2 YNNKEL (reference sequence). The CDR3 covers 16 residues. Deletions cut 1 base from V and 0 bases from J, with 9 bases between.

The rearrangement joins TRBV24-1 to TRBJ1-1, with D uncertain. The V gene's germline CDR1 is KGHDR and CDR2 SFDVKD. The CDR3 is 13 amino acids. Trimming removed 3 bases at V and 3 bases at J, with 7 bases between. The CDR3 protein is CATSDDKYTEAFF. CDR3 in DNA: TGTGCCACCAGTGATGATAAGTACACTGAAGCTTTCTTT.

This clonotype was detected only a few times. The rearrangement links TRBV30 to TRBJ1-5; TRBD1 might be the D (5 bases). This CDR3 contains 13 residues. V shed 0 bases and J shed 7 bases, with 10 bases lying between them. The germline CDR1 and CDR2 sequences are GTSNPN and SVGIG (reference sequence). The DNA for the CDR3 is TGTGCCTGGAGTGTACGGGGGGGACAGCCCCAGCATTTT. This gives the protein CAWSVRGGQPQHF.

This clonotype was found many times. This sequence joins TRBV20-1 and TRBJ2-7; perhaps TRBD1 as D (5 bases). The germline V and J ends were trimmed by 5 bases and 4 bases, with 15 bases remaining between them. The CDR3 sequence is 13 residues long. Germline loops: CDR1 DFQATT, CDR2 SNEGSKA (reference sequence). Here the CDR3 reads CSACGYRTYEQYF. In nucleotides, the CDR3 is TGCAGTGCTTGTGGTTACAGGACGTACGAGCAGTACTTC.

The gene calls are TRBV7-9 and TRBJ1-2, with no clear D. The germline V gene has CDR1 SEHNR and CDR2 FQNEAQ (reference sequence). This CDR3 comprises 10 residues. V was clipped by 8 bases and J by 3 bases, with 4 bases between them. The CDR3 nucleotides read TGTGCCAGCGGCGACTATGGCTACACCTTC. This sequence encodes CASGDYGYTF.

The rearrangement uses TRBV6-5 and TRBJ2-1; TRBD1 agrees at 10 bases. Germline values: CDR1 MNHEY, CDR2 SVGAGI. CDR3 size: 13 residues. Unmatched junction bases numbered 4, after V lost 6 bases and J lost 8 bases. The CDR3 DNA follows: TGTGCCAGCAGATTTGACAGGGGGCATGAGCAGTTCTTC. Amino acids: CASRFDRGHEQFF.

This clonotype appeared many times. The V call is TRBV7-6, the J call TRBJ1-4, with D unclear. Germline CDR1 and CDR2: SGHVS and FNYEAQ. The CDR3 extends over 16 amino acids. V lost 5 bases to trimming and J lost 5 bases, with 18 bases between them. The CDR3 protein is CASSPSGGPGNEKLFF. The DNA of the CDR3 is TGTGCCAGCAGCCCCAGTGGAGGTCCCGGAAATGAAAAACTGTTTTTT.

On this clonotype itself: One end of the junction varies from germline; a read error may be responsible. The V gene is TRBV5-5, the J gene TRBJ1-2, with D hard to call. Germline V gene data show CDR1 as SGHKS and CDR2 as YYEKEE (reference sequence). The CDR3 is made up of 17 amino acids. As DNA, the CDR3 is TGTGCCAGCAGCTTGGAGGACCGGGTCACCCCAATCTATGGCCACACCTTC. This gives the protein CASSLEDRVTPIYGHTF.

This clonotype has a count of ten or more. The rearrangement links TRBV24-1 to TRBJ2-2, with a tentative D call TRBD1 (6 bases). CDR3 length equals 17 residues. Germline V gene data show CDR1 as KGHDR and CDR2 as SFDVKD. Trimming pared 2 bases from V and 5 bases from J, leaving 17 bases between. CDR3 region: CATSDSTGTQNTGELFF. DNA of the CDR3: TGTGCCACCAGTGATTCAACCGGGACACAAAATACCGGGGAGCTGTTTTTT.

The chain couples TRBV29-1 to TRBJ1-2; D not certain. This CDR3 is 16 amino acids long. The germline gives CDR1 SQVTM, CDR2 ANQGSEA. With 2 bases removed from V and 0 bases from J, the gap between germline ends came to 16 bases. The CDR3 DNA reads as TGCAGCGTTGAATTCGAAAGGACGGCTCCTAACTATGGCTACACCTTC. Protein product: CSVEFERTAPNYGYTF.

This clonotype came up a few times. The gene calls are TRBV7-9 and TRBJ2-1; 9 bases align to TRBD2. After removal of 2 bases from V and 8 bases from J, the junction contained 13 bases not matched to a gene. The CDR3 has 17 residues. The germline CDR1 and CDR2 sequences are SEHNR and FQNEAQ (reference sequence). The CDR3 loop is CASSLRPSGKMGDEQFF. CDR3 DNA sequence: TGTGCCAGCAGCTTAAGGCCTAGCGGGAAGATGGGGGATGAGCAGTTCTTC.

This clonotype was recorded many times. The V gene is TRBV27, the J gene TRBJ1-4; D gene unclear. V dropped 6 bases and J dropped 7 bases, with 15 bases sitting between them. The CDR3 extends over 14 amino acids. Germline V gene sequence: CDR1 MNHEY, CDR2 SMNVEV (reference sequence). The CDR3 spells CASSPIRASEKLFF. CDR3 bases: TGTGCCAGCAGCCCAATCCGGGCTAGTGAAAAACTGTTTTTT.

This clonotype occurred a few times. The chain employs TRBV12-3 or TRBV12-4 and TRBJ2-7; 10 bases are a match to TRBD1. The trim removed 5 bases at V and 4 bases at J, leaving 2 bases unmatched. CDR3 length: 13 amino acids. The CDR3, as DNA: TGTGCCAGCAGTGAGGGACAGGGGTACGAGCAGTACTTC. Translated: CASSEGQGYEQYF.

This clonotype was seen a few times. This sequence joins TRBV29-1 and TRBJ2-7, with 10 bases aligning to TRBD1. This CDR3 is 14 amino acids long. The germline gives CDR1 SQVTM, CDR2 ANQGSEA. Unmatched junction bases numbered 5, after V lost 6 bases and J lost 0 bases. This CDR3 reads CSVQGQGSSYEQYF. For the CDR3, the DNA is TGCAGCGTCCAGGGACAGGGGAGCTCCTACGAGCAGTACTTC.

This clonotype came up many times. This chain connects TRBV5-5 to TRBJ1-5; D is undetermined. The CDR3 spans 16 residues. Trimming removed 0 bases at V and 2 bases at J, with 12 bases between. Germline assignment: CDR1 SGHKS and CDR2 YYEKEE (reference sequence). The CDR3 region has the DNA TGTGCCAGCAGCTTGGGTTTTATGTTAGGCAATCAGCCCCAGCATTTT. Its translation is CASSLGFMLGNQPQHF. Looking up the rest from reference TRBV5-5 and TRBJ1-5 gives the full variable domain: DAGVTQSPTHLIKTRGQQVTLRCSPISGHKSVSWYQQVLGQGPQFIFQYYEKEERGRGNFPDRFSARQFPNYSSELNVNALLLGDSALYLCASSLGFMLGNQPQHFGDGTRLSIL.

This clonotype came up many times. V is TRBV27 and J is TRBJ2-1, with D unresolved. This CDR3 is built from 15 residues. The V and J ends lost 9 bases and 4 bases respectively, with 19 bases between them. Germline CDR1 is MNHEY and CDR2 is SMNVEV (reference sequence). Here the CDR3 DNA reads TGTGCCAGTACCCCAAGAGGAACCGGTTACAATGAGCAGTTCTTC. It yields the protein CASTPRGTGYNEQFF.

The chain joins TRBV6-2 or TRBV6-3 to TRBJ2-3, with D hard to call. The CDR3 is 16 amino acids. Trimming pared 4 bases from V and 2 bases from J, leaving 16 bases between. From germline, CDR1 is MNHEY and CDR2 SVGEGT. CDR3 in amino acids: CASSSPTTEHTDTQYF. In nucleotides, the CDR3 is TGTGCCAGCAGTTCCCCCACTACGGAACACACAGATACGCAGTATTTT.

This clonotype was detected a few times. The V gene is TRBV29-1, the J gene TRBJ2-6; unclear D gene. Germline assignment: CDR1 SQVTM and CDR2 ANQGSEA. The V and J ends lost 0 bases and 0 bases respectively, with 3 bases between them. The CDR3 loop spans 14 amino acids. Written as DNA, the CDR3 is TGCAGCGTTGAAGAAAACTCTGGGGCCAACGTCCTGACTTTC. Its translation: CSVEENSGANVLTF.

This clonotype occurred a few times. J is TRBJ1-1 and V is TRBV6-5; D not resolved. Germline V gene lookup returns CDR1 MNHEY and CDR2 SVGAGI. This CDR3 is 15 amino acids long. The V end lost 0 bases, the J end lost 6 bases, and 14 bases lay between the germline ends. CDR3 coding DNA: TGTGCCAGCAGTTACTCGATCGAGGTAATCTCTGAAGCTTTCTTT. Translated: CASSYSIEVISEAFF.

The rearrangement uses TRBV5-6 and TRBJ2-7, with D tentatively TRBD1 (5 bases). This CDR3 is built from 15 residues. V was shortened by 1 base and J by 2 bases, with 13 bases between the two germline ends. From germline, CDR1 is SGHDT and CDR2 YYEEEE. The CDR3 DNA reads TGTGCCAGCAGCTTGTTGAACAGGCTTACCTACGAGCAGTACTTC. It encodes CASSLLNRLTYEQYF.